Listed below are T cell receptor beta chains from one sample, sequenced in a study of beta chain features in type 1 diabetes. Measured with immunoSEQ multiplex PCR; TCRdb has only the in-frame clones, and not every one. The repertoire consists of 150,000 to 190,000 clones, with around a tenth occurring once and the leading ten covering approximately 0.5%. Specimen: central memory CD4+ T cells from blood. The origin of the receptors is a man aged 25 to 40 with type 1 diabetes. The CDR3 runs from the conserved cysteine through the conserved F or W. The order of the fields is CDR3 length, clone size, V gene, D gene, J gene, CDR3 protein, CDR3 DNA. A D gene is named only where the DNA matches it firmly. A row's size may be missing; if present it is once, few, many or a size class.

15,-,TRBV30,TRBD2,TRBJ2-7,CAWSNQGLADNEQYF,TGTGCCTGGAGTAACCAGGGACTAGCGGACAACGAGCAGTACTTC
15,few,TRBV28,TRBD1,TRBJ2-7,CASSLPTTGDYEQYF,TGTGCCAGCAGTTTACCCACGACAGGGGACTACGAGCAGTACTTC
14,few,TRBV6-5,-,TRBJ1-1,CASREGRMNTEAFF,TGTGCCAGCAGGGAGGGTAGAATGAACACTGAAGCTTTCTTT
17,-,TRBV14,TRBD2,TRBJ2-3,CASSQDTGTRSTDTQYF,TGTGCCAGCAGCCAAGATACCGGGACTAGAAGCACAGATACGCAGTATTTT
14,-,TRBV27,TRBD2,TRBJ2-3,CASGPSSGRDTQYF,TGTGCCAGCGGTCCCTCCAGCGGGAGGGATACGCAGTATTTT
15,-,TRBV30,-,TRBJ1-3,CAWSVKGPVRNTIYF,TGTGCCTGGAGTGTCAAGGGGCCAGTAAGAAACACCATATATTTT
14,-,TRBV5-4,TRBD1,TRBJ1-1,CASSYGQGNTEAFF,TGTGCCAGCAGCTATGGACAGGGGAACACTGAAGCTTTCTTT
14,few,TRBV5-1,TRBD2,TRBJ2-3,CASAGLANTDTQYF,TGCGCCAGCGCCGGACTAGCCAATACAGATACGCAGTATTTT
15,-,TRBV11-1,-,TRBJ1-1,CASSLGYLPNTEAFF,TGTGCCAGCAGCTTAGGATACCTACCGAACACTGAAGCTTTCTTT
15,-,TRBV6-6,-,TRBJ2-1,CASSYPATVPNEQFF,TGTGCCAGCAGTTACCCGGCCACAGTTCCTAATGAGCAGTTCTTC
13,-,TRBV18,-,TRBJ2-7,CASSQNPRDEQYF,TGTGCCAGCTCACAAAACCCGCGGGACGAGCAGTACTTC
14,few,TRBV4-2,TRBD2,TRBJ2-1,CASSQRGTSNEQFF,TGTGCCAGCAGCCAACGGGGGACTAGTAATGAGCAGTTCTTC
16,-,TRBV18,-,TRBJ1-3,CASSPPSNPTGNTIYF,TGTGCCAGCTCACCTCCTTCAAATCCTACTGGAAACACCATATATTTT
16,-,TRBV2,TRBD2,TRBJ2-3,CASSEVTSGNPDTQYF,TGTGCCAGCAGTGAAGTGACTAGCGGGAACCCAGATACGCAGTATTTT
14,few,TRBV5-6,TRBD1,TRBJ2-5,CASSADRYQETQYF,TGTGCCAGCAGCGCGGACAGGTACCAAGAGACCCAGTACTTC
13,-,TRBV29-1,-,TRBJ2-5,CSVVRGDQETQYF,TGCAGCGTTGTCAGGGGGGATCAAGAGACCCAGTACTTC
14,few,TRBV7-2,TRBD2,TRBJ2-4,CASSLTSGLSIQYF,TGTGCCAGCAGCCTGACTAGCGGTTTAAGCATTCAGTACTTC
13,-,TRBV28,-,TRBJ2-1,CASSRDSYNEQFF,TGTGCCAGCAGCCGGGACTCCTACAATGAGCAGTTCTTC
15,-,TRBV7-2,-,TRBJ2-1,CASSLASTIYNEQFF,TGTGCCAGCAGCTTAGCGTCTACTATCTACAATGAGCAGTTCTTC
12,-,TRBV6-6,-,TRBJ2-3,CASRENGDTQYF,TGTGCCAGCCGGGAGAATGGTGATACGCAGTATTTT
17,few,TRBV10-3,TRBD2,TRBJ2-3,CAISESGLAAQGDTQYF,TGTGCCATCAGTGAGTCAGGTCTAGCGGCGCAGGGAGATACGCAGTATTTT
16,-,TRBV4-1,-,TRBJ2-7,CASSPLRRGLTDEQYF,TGCGCCAGCAGCCCACTTCGCCGGGGACTTACCGACGAGCAGTACTTC
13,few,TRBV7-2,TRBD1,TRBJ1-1,CASSFKGTAEAFF,TGTGCCAGCAGCTTTAAAGGGACAGCCGAAGCTTTCTTT
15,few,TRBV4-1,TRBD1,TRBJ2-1,CASSHYGTGLNEQFF,TGCGCCAGCAGCCATTACGGGACAGGGCTTAATGAGCAGTTCTTC
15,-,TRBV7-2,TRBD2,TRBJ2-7,CASSLGAGSRYEQYF,TGTGCCAGCAGCTTAGGAGCGGGAAGTCGATACGAGCAGTACTTC
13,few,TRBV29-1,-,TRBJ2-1,CSVVKVGGNEQFF,TGCAGCGTTGTAAAGGTAGGGGGCAATGAGCAGTTCTTC
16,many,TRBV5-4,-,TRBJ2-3,CASSLTSGGGADTQYF,TGTGCCAGCAGCTTGACCAGCGGAGGAGGGGCAGATACGCAGTATTTT
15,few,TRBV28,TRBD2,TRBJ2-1,CASIKGLAGVREQFF,TGTGCCAGCATAAAGGGACTAGCGGGAGTCAGGGAGCAGTTCTTC
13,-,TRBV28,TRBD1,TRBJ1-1,CASIGTGDSEAFF,TGTGCCAGCATTGGGACAGGGGATTCTGAAGCTTTCTTT
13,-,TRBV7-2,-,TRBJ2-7,CASSSLTGLRPLF,TGTGCCAGCAGCTCGCTAACAGGGCTGCGGCCCCTGTTC
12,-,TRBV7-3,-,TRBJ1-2,CASSLAGYGYTF,TGTGCCAGCAGCTTAGCGGGATATGGCTACACCTTC
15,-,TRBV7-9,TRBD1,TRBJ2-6,CASTRGQAGANVLTF,TGTGCCAGTACCCGCGGACAGGCTGGGGCCAACGTCCTGACTTTC
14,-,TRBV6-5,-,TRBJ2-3,CASSYRGSTDTQYF,TGTGCCAGCAGTTACCGCGGGAGCACAGATACGCAGTATTTT
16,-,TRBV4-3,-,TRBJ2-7,CASSQVLGGNSYEQYF,TGCGCCAGCAGCCAAGTCCTAGGAGGGAACTCCTACGAGCAGTACTTC
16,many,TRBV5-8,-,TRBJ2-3,CASSLGGTRSTDTQYF,TGTGCCAGCAGCTTGGGCGGGACCCGCTCCACAGATACGCAGTATTTT
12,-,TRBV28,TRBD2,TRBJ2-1,CASGLAGGFQFF,TGTGCCAGCGGACTAGCGGGAGGTTTTCAATTCTTC
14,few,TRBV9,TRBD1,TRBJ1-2,CASSGRQGTGGYTF,TGTGCCAGCAGCGGAAGACAGGGTACAGGAGGCTACACCTTC
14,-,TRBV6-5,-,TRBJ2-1,CASSYSRASSEQFF,TGTGCCAGCAGTTACTCGCGAGCTAGCAGTGAGCAGTTCTTC
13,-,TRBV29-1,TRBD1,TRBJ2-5,CSVGKGAFETQYF,TGCAGCGTGGGGAAGGGGGCATTCGAGACCCAGTACTTC
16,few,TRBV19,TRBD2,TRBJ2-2,CASSQTSAANTGELFF,TGTGCCAGTAGCCAGACTAGCGCCGCGAACACCGGGGAGCTGTTTTTT